This T cell receptor beta chain was captured in a study of tumor-infiltrating lymphocytes in primary liver carcinoma. A remark on this clonotype: Its antigen is not identified. The junction departs from germline at one end; a sequencing error may be responsible.

The CDR3 has 15 residues. Germline V CDR1 and CDR2: SGHKS, YYEKEE (reference sequence). Study outcomes and limitations: When set against blood, tumors had a significantly higher top-250-clone fraction (p = 0.039). Tumor region pairs overlapped more than did tumor-adjacent and tumor-blood pairs.

Unsorted whole blood yielded blood RNA, and germline DNA was extracted as well. TCR beta cDNA was reverse-transcribed from around 0.55 ug of total RNA. The reaction used a constant-region primer and ProtoScript II reverse transcriptase. ARM-PCR was slightly modified, and three nested multiplex PCR rounds with it gave rise to the TCR beta libraries. The first two PCR rounds, roughly 10 cycles each, used TRBV1-TRBV30 forward primers and a C-beta reverse primer. TCRdb called the multiplex PCR reads again in MiXCR, with one record for every CDR3 protein. The sample shows around 330,000 distinct CDR3 sequences, roughly 60% of them seen only once.

The gene calls are TRBV5-5 and TRBJ2-1; D remains ambiguous. The receptor was derived from a man between 40 and 49 years old with primary liver carcinoma and hepatitis B virus infection. Sequencing was performed on peripheral blood. The CDR3 loop reads CASILYPAGDNEQFF. CDR3 DNA sequence: TGTGCCAGCATCTTGTATCCTGCTGGAGACAATGAGCAGTTCTTC.